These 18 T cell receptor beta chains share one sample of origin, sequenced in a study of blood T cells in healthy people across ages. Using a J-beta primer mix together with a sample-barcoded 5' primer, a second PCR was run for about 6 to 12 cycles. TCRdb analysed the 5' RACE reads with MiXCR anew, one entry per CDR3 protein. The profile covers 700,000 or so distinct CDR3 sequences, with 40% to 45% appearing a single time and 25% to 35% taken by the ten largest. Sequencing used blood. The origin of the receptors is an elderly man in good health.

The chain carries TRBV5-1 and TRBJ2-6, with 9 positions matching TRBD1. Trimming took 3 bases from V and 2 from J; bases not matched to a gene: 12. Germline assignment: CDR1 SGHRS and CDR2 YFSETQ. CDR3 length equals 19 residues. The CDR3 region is CASSSRGQGWVTGANVLTF. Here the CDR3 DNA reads TGCGCCAGCAGCTCCCGGGGACAGGGATGGGTAACTGGGGCCAACGTCCTGACTTTC.

The CDR3 reads CASSLWGTGAREQYF. The CDR3 region has the DNA TGTGCCAGCAGCTTGTGGGGGACAGGGGCGCGAGAGCAGTACTTC. This chain connects TRBV5-6 to TRBJ2-7, with 10 bases that match TRBD1. The CDR3 sequence is 15 residues long. V gave up 1 base and J gave up 7 bases; unmatched junction bases: 8. Per germline, CDR1 SGHDT and CDR2 YYEEEE.

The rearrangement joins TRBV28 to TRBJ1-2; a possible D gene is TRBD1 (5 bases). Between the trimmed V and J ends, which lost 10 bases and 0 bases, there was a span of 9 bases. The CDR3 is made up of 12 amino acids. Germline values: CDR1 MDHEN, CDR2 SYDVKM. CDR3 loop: CATQETNYGYTF. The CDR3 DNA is TGTGCCACACAGGAAACTAACTATGGCTACACCTTC.

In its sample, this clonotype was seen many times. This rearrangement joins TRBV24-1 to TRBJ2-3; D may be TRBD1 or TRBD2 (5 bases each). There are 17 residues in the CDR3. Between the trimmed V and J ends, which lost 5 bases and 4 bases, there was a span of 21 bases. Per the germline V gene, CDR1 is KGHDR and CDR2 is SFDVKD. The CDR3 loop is CATSGWGPSKSADTQYF. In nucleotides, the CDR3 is TGTGCCACCAGTGGATGGGGACCGTCCAAGTCAGCAGATACGCAGTATTTT.

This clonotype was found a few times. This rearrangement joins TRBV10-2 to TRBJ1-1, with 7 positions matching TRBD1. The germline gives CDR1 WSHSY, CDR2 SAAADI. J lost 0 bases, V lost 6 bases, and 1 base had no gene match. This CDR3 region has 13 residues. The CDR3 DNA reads TGCGCCAGCAGGACAGGGTTGAACACTGAAGCTTTCTTT. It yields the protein CASRTGLNTEAFF.

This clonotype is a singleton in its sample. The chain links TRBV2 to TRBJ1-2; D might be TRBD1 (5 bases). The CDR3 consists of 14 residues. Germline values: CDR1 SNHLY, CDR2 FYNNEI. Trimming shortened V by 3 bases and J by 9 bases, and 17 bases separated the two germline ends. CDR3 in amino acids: CASSDVRDGFSYTF. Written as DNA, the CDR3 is TGTGCCAGCAGTGATGTGAGGGACGGCTTCAGCTACACCTTC.

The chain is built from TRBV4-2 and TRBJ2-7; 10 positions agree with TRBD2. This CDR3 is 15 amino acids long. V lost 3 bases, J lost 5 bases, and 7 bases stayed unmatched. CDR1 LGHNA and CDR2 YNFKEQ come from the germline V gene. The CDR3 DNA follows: TGTGCCAGCAGCCAGAAGAGCGGGAGGGACGACGAGCAGTACTTC. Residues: CASSQKSGRDDEQYF.

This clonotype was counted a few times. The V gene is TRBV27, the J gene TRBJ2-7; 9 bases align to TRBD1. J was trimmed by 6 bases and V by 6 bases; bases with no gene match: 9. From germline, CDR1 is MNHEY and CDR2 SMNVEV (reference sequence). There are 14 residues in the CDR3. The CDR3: CASRFRDRVGEQYF. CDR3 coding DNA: TGTGCCAGCAGATTCCGGGACAGGGTTGGCGAGCAGTACTTC.

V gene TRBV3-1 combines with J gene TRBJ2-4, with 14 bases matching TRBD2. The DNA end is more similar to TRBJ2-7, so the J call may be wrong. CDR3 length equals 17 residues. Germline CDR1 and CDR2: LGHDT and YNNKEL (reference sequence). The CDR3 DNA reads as TGTGCCAGCAGCCAAGCACGACTAGCGGGGGGGTGGAACGAGCAGTACTTC. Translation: CASSQARLAGGWNEQYF.

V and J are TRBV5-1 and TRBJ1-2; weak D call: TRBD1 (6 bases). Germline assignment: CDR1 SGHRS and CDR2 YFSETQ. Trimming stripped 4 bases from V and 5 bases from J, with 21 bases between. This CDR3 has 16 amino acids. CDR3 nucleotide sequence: TGCGCCAGCAGCCCGCACTTAGGACAGCCGGATTATGGCTACACCTTC. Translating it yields CASSPHLGQPDYGYTF. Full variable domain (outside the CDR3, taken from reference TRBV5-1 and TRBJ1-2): KAGVTQTPRYLIKTRGQQVTLSCSPISGHRSVSWYQQTPGQGLQFLFEYFSETQRNKGNFPGRFSGRQFSNSRSEMNVSTLELGDSALYLCASSPHLGQPDYGYTFGSGTRLTVV.

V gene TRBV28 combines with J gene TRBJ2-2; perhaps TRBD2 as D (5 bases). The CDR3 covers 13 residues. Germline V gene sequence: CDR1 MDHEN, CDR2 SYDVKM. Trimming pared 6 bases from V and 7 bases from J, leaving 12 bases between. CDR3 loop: CASRKDSLGELFF. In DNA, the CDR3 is TGTGCCAGCAGAAAGGACTCTCTCGGGGAGCTGTTTTTT.

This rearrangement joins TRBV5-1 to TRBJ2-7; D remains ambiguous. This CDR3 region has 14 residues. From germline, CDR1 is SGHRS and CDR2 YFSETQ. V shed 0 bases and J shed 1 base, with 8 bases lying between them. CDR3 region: CASSLAARSYEQYF. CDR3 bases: TGCGCCAGCAGCTTGGCGGCCAGGTCCTACGAGCAGTACTTC.

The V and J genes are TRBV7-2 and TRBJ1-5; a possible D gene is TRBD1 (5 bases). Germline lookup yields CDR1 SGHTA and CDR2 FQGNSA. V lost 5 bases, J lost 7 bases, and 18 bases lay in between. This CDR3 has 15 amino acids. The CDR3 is CASSLRGGEGQPQHF. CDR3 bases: TGTGCCAGCAGCCTGCGCGGGGGGGAGGGACAGCCCCAGCATTTT.

In nucleotides, the CDR3 is TGTGCCAGCAGTCCCTTCGGTAGCGGGCTTAACAATGAGCAGTTCTTC. This sequence encodes CASSPFGSGLNNEQFF. This chain joins TRBV28 and TRBJ2-1; 7 bases align to TRBD2. Germline values: CDR1 MDHEN, CDR2 SYDVKM. This CDR3 is 16 amino acids long. J gave up 5 bases and V 5 bases, and 12 bases lay outside the gene matches.

This CDR3 reads CASSLGQEGFRTDTQYF. CDR3 DNA sequence: TGTGCCAGCAGCTTAGGACAGGAGGGATTCCGCACAGATACGCAGTATTTT. The gene calls are TRBV7-3 and TRBJ2-3, with D perhaps TRBD1 (7 bases). Germline V gene sequence: CDR1 SGHTA, CDR2 FQGTGA. The CDR3 sequence is 17 residues long. V was pared by 2 bases and J by 1 base, with 16 bases between.

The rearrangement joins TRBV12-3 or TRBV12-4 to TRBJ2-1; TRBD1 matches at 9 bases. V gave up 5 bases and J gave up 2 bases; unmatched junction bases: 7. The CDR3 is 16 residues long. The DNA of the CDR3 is TGTGCCAGCAGTCCGACAGGGGGAAGCCCCTACAATGAGCAGTTCTTC. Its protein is CASSPTGGSPYNEQFF.

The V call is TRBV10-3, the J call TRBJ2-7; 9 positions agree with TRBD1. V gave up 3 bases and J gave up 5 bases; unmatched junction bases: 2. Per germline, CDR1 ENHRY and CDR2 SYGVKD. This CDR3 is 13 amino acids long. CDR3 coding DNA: TGTGCCATCAGTGAACGACAGGGGGACGAGCAGTACTTC. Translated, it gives CAISERQGDEQYF.

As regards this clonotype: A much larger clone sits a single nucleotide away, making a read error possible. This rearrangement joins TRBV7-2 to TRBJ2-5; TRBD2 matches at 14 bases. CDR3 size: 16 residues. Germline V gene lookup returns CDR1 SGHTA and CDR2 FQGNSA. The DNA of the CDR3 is TGTGCCAACAGCTTTCGACTAGCGGGAGGGGTAGAGACCCAGTACTTC. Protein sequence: CANSFRLAGGVETQYF.